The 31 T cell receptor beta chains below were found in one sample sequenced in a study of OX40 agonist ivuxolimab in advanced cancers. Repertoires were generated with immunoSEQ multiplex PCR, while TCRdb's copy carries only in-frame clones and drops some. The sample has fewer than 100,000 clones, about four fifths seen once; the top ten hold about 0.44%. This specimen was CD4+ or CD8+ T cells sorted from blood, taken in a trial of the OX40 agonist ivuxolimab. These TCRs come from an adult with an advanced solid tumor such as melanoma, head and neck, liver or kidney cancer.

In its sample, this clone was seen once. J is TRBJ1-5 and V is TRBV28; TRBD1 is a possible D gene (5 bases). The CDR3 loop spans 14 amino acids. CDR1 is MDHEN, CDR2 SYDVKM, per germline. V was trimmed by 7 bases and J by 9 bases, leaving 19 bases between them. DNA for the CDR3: TGTGCCAGCACGGAGGGGTTTTTACGTTGGCCCCAGCATTTT. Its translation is CASTEGFLRWPQHF.

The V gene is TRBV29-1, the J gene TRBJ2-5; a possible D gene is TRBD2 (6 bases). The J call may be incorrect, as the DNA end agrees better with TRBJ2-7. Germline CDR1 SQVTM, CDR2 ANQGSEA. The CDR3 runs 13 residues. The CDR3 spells CSVAAAGSSEQYF. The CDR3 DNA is TGCAGCGTTGCCGCGGCGGGAAGCTCCGAGCAGTACTTC.

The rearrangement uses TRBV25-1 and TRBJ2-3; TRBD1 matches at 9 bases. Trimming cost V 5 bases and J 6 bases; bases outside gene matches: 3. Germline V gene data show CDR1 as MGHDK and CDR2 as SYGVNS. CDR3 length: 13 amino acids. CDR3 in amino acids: CASSLQGADTQYF. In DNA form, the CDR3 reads TGTGCCAGCAGTTTACAGGGGGCGGATACGCAGTATTTT.

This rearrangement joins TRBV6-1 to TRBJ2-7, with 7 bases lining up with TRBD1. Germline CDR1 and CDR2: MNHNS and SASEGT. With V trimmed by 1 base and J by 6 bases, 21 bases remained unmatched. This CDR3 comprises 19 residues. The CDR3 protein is CASSEVIFGQIGGKGEQYF. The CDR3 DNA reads TGTGCCAGCAGTGAAGTAATTTTCGGGCAAATAGGGGGCAAGGGCGAGCAGTACTTC.

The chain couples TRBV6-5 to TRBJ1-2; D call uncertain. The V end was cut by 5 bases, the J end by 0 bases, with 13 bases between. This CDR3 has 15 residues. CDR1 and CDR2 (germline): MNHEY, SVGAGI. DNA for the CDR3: TGTGCCAGCAGTAACGCCGACACTCCTAACTATGGCTACACCTTC. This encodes CASSNADTPNYGYTF.

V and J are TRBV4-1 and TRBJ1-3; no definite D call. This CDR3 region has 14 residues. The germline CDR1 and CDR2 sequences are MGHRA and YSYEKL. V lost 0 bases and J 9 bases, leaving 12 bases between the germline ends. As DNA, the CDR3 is TGCGCCAGCAGCCAAGAATGGGGTCAAGGCACCATATATTTT. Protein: CASSQEWGQGTIYF.

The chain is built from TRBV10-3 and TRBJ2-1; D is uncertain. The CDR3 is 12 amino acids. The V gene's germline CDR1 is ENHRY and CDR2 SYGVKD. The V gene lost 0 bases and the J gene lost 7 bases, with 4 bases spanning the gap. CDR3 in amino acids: CAISESGNEQFF. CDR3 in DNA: TGTGCCATCAGTGAGTCCGGTAATGAGCAGTTCTTC.

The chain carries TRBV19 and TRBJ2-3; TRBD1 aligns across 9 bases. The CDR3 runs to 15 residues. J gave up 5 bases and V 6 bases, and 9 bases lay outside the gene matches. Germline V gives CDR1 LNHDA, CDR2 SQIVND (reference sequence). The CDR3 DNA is TGTGCCAGTAGCCCTTCCGGGACAGGGAAAGATACGCAGTATTTT. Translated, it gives CASSPSGTGKDTQYF.

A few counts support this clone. CDR3 DNA: TGTGCCAGCAGGAGTTTAACAGGGTTGGGCACTGAAGCTTTCTTT. This encodes CASRSLTGLGTEAFF. V and J are TRBV7-8 and TRBJ1-1, with a possible D match to TRBD1 (6 bases). The ends were cut back, 6 bases at V and 4 bases at J, with 18 bases in the middle. The V gene's germline CDR1 is SGHVS and CDR2 FQNEAQ. This CDR3 region has 15 residues.

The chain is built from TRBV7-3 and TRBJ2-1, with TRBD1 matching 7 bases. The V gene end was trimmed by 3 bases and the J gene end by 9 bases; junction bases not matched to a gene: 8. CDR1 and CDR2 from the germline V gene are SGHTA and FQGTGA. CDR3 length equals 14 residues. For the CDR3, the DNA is TGTGCCAGCAGCTTTCGACAGGGTAGGAGTGAGCAGTTCTTC. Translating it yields CASSFRQGRSEQFF.

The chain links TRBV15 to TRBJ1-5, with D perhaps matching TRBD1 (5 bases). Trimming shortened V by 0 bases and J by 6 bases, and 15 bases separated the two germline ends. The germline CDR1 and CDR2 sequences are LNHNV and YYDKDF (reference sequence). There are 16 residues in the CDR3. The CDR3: CATSRDPTGGFQPQHF. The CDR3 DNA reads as TGTGCCACCAGCAGAGATCCAACAGGAGGATTTCAGCCCCAGCATTTT.

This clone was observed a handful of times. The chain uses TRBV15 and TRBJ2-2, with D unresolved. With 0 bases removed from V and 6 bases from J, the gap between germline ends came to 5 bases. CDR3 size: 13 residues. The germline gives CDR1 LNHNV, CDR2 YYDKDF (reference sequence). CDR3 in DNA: TGTGCCACCAGCAGAGATTGGGCCGGGGAGCTGTTTTTT. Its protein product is CATSRDWAGELFF. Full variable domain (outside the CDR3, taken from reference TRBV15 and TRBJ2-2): DAMVIQNPRYQVTQFGKPVTLSCSQTLNHNVMYWYQQKSSQAPKLLFHYYDKDFNNEADTPDNFQSRRPNTSFCFLDIRSPGLGDTAMYLCATSRDWAGELFFGEGSRLTVL.

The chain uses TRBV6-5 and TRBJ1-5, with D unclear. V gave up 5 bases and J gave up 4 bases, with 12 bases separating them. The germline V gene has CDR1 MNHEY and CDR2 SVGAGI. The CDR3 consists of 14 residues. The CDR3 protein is CASSPWTRNQPQHF. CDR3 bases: TGTGCCAGCAGTCCCTGGACGCGAAATCAGCCCCAGCATTTT.

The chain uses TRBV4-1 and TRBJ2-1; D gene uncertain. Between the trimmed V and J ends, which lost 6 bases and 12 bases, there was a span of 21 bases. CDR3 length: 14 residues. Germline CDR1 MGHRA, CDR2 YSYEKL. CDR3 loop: CASRKTPRQTLQFF. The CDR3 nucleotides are TGCGCCAGCAGAAAAACCCCCCGCCAGACCCTGCAGTTCTTC.

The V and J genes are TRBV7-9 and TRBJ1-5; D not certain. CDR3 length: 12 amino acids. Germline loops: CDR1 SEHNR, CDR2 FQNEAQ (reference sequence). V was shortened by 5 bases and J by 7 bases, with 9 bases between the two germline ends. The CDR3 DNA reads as TGTGCCAGCAGCAGCCTCTGGCAGCCCCAGCATTTT. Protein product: CASSSLWQPQHF. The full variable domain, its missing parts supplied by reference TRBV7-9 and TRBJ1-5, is DTGVSQNPRHKITKRGQNVTFRCDPISEHNRLYWYRQTLGQGPEFLTYFQNEAQLEKSRLLSDRFSAERPKGSFSTLEIQRTEQGDSAMYLCASSSLWQPQHFGDGTRLSIL.

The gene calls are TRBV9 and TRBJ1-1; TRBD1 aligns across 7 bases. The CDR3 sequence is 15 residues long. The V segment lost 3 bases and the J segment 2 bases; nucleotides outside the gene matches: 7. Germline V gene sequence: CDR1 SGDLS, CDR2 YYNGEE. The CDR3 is CASSAEGGGNTEAFF. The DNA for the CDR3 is TGTGCCAGCAGCGCGGAAGGGGGCGGAAACACTGAAGCTTTCTTT.

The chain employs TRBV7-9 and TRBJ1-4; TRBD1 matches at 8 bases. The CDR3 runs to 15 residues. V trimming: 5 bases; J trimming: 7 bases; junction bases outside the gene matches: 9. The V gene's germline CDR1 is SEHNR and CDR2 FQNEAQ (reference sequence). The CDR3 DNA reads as TGTGCCAGCAGCCCCGGACAGGGTCGGAGTGAAAAACTGTTTTTT. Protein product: CASSPGQGRSEKLFF.

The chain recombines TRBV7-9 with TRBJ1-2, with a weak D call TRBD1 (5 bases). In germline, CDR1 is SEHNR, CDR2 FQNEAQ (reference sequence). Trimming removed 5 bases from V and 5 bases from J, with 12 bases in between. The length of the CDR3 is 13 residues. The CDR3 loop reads CASSQQVDYGYTF. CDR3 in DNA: TGTGCCAGCAGCCAACAGGTGGATTATGGCTACACCTTC.

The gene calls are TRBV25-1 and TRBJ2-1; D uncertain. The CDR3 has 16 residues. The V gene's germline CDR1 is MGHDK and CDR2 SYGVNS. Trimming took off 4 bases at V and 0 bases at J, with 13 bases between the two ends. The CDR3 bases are TGTGCCAGCAGTGGGATGACTCCTAGCTCCTACAATGAGCAGTTCTTC. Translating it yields CASSGMTPSSYNEQFF.

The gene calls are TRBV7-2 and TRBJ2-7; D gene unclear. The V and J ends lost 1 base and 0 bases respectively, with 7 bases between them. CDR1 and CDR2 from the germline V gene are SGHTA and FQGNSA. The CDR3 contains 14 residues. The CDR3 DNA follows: TGTGCCAGCAGCTTAGGGGCCACCTCCTACGAGCAGTACTTC. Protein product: CASSLGATSYEQYF. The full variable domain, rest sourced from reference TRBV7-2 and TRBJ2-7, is GAGVSQSPSNKVTEKGKDVELRCDPISGHTALYWYRQSLGQGLEFLIYFQGNSAPDKSGLPSDRFSAERTGGSVSTLTIQRTQQEDSAVYLCASSLGATSYEQYFGPGTRLTVT.

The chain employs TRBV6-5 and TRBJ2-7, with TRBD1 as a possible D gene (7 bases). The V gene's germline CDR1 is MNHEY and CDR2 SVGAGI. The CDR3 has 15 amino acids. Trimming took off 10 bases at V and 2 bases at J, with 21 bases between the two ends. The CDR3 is CATRGLGTETYEQYF. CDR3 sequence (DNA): TGTGCCACCCGGGGACTCGGGACAGAAACCTACGAGCAGTACTTC.

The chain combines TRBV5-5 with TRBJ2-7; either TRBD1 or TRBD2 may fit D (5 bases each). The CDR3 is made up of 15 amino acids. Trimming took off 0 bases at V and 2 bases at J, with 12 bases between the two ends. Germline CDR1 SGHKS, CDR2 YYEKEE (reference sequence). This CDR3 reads CASSLAPGTPYEQYF. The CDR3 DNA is TGTGCCAGCAGCTTGGCCCCAGGGACCCCCTACGAGCAGTACTTC.

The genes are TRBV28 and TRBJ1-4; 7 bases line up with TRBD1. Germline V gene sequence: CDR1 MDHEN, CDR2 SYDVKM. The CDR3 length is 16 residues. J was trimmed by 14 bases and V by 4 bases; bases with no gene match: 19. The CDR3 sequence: CASSSPRQGGRTILFF. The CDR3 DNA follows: TGTGCCAGCAGTTCCCCTCGACAGGGCGGGCGTACTATCCTGTTTTTT.

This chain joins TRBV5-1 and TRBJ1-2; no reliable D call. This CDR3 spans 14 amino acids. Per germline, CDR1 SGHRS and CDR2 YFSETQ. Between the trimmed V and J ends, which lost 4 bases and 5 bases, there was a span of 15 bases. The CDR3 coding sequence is TGCGCCAGCAGCCTGTCTTTGGTTAATTATGGCTACACCTTC. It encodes CASSLSLVNYGYTF.

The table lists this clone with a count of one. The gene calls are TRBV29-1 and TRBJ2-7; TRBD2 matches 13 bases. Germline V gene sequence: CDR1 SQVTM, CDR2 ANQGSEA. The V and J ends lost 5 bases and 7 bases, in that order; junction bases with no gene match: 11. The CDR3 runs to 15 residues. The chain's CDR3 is CSVPGLAGASGEQYF. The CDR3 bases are TGCAGCGTTCCTGGACTAGCGGGAGCCTCAGGGGAGCAGTACTTC.

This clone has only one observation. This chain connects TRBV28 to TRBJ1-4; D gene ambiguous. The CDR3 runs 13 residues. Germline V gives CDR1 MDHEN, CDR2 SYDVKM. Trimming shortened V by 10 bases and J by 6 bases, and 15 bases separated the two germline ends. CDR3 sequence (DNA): TGTGCCACCCTAGGACGGACTTATGAAAAACTGTTTTTT. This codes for CATLGRTYEKLFF.

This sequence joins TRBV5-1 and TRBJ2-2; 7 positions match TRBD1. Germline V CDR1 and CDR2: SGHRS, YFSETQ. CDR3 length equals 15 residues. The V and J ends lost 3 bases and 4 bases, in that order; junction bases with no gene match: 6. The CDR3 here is CASSSTGASTGELFF. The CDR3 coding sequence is TGCGCCAGCAGCTCTACAGGGGCGAGCACCGGGGAGCTGTTTTTT.

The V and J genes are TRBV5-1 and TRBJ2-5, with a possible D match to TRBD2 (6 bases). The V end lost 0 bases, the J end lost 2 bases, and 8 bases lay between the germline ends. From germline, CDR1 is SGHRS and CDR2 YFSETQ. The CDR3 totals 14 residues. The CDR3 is CASSLGGEQETQYF. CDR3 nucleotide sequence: TGCGCCAGCAGCTTGGGCGGGGAGCAAGAGACCCAGTACTTC.

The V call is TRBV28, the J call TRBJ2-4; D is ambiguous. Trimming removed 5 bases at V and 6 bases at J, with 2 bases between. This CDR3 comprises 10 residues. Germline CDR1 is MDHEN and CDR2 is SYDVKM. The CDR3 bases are TGTGCCAGCAGTAGAAACATTCAGTACTTC. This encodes CASSRNIQYF.

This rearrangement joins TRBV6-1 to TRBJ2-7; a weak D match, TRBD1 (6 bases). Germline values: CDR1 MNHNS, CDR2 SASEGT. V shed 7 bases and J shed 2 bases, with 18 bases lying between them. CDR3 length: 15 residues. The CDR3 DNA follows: TGTGCCAGCATACCCGCAGGGGTGTTTACCTACGAGCAGTACTTC. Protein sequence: CASIPAGVFTYEQYF.

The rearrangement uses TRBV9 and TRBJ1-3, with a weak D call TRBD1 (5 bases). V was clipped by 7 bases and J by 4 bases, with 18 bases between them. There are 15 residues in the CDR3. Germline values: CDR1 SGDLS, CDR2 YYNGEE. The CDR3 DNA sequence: TGTGCCAGCTCGAGGGGCGGCGCAGGGGGAAACACCATATATTTT. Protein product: CASSRGGAGGNTIYF. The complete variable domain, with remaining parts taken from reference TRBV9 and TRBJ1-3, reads DSGVTQTPKHLITATGQRVTLRCSPRSGDLSVYWYQQSLDQGLQFLIQYYNGEERAKGNILERFSAQQFPDLHSELNLSSLELGDSALYFCASSRGGAGGNTIYFGEGSWLTVV.